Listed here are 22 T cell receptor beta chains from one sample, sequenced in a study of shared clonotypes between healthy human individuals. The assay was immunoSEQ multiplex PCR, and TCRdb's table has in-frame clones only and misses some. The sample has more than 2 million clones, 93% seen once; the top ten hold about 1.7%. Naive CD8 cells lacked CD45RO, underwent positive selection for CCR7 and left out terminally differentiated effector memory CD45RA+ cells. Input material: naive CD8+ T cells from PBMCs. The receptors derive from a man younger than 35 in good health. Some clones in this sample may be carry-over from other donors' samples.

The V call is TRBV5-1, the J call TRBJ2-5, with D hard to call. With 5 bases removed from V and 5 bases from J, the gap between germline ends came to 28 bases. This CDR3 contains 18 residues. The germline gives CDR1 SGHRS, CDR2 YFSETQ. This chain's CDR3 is CASRLRFSTTSFGETQYF. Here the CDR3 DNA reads TGCGCCAGCAGGTTGAGGTTCAGTACGACCAGTTTCGGGGAGACCCAGTACTTC.

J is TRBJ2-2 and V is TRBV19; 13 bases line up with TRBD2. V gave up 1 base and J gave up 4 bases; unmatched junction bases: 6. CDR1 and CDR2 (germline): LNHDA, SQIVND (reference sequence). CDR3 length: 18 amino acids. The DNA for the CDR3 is TGTGCCAGTAGTATAGGCTGGACTAGCGGGAGTGGCACCGGGGAGCTGTTTTTT. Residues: CASSIGWTSGSGTGELFF.

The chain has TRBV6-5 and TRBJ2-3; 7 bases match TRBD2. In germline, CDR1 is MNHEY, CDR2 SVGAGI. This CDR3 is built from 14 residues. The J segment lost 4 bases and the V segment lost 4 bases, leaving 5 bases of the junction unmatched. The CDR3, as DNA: TGTGCCAGCAGTTCCCTTGGGGGGGCAGATACGCAGTATTTT. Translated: CASSSLGGADTQYF.

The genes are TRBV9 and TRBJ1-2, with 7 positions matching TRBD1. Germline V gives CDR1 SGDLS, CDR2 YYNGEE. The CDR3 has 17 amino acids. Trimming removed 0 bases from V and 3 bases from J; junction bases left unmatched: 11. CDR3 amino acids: CASSVAGAGGDDYGYTF. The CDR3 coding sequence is TGTGCCAGCAGCGTAGCTGGAGCAGGGGGTGACGACTATGGCTACACCTTC.

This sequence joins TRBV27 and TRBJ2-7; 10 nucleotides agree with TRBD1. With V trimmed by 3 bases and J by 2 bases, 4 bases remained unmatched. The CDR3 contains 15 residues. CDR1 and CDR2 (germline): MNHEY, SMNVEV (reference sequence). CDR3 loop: CASSFTGTGAYEQYF. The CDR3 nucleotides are TGTGCCAGCAGTTTCACCGGGACAGGGGCCTACGAGCAGTACTTC.

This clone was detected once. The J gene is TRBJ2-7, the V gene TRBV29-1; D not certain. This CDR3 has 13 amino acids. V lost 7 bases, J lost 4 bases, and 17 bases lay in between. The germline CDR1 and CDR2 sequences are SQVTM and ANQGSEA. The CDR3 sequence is CSAVPGLGYEQYF. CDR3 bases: TGCAGCGCTGTACCGGGCCTCGGTTACGAGCAGTACTTC.

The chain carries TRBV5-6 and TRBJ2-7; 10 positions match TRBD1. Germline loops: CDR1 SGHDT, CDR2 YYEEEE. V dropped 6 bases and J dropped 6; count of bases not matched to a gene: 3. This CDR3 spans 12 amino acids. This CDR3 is CASTWDRGEQYF. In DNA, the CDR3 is TGTGCCAGCACCTGGGACAGGGGCGAGCAGTACTTC.

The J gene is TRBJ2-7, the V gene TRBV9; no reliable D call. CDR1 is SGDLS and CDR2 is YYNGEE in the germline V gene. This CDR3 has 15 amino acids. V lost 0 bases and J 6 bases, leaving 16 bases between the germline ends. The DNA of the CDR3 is TGTGCCAGCAGCGTAGGAAACAGCCCCCGGCGCGAGCAGTACTTC. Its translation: CASSVGNSPRREQYF.

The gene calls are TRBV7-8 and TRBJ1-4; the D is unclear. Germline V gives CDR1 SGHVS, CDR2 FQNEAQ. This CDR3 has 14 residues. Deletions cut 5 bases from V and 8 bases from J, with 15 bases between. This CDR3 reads CASSPATRHEKLFF. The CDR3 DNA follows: TGTGCCAGCAGCCCCGCGACAAGACACGAAAAACTGTTTTTT.

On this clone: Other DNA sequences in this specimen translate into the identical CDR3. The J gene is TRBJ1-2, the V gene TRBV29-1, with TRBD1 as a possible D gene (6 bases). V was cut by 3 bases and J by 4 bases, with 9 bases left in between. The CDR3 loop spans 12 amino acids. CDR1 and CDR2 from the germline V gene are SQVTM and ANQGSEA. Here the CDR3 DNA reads TGCAGCGTTGAGGCAGGGGCCTATGGCTACACCTTC. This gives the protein CSVEAGAYGYTF.

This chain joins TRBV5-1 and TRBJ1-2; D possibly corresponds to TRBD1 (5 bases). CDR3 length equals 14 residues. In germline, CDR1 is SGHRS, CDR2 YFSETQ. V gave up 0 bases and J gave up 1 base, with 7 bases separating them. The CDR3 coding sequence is TGCGCCAGCAGCTTGGCAGGGCATAACTATGGCTACACCTTC. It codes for CASSLAGHNYGYTF.

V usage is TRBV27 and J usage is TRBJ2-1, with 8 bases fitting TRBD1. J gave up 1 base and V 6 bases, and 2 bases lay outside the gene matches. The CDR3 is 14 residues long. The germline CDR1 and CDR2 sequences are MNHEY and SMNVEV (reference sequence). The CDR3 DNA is TGTGCCAGCAGGGACAGGGAATCCTACAATGAGCAGTTCTTC. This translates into CASRDRESYNEQFF.

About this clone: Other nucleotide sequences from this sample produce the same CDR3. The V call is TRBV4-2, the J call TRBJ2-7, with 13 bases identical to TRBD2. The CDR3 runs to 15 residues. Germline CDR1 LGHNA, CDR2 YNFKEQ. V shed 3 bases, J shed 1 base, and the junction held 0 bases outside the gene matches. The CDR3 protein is CASSQGLAGSYEQYF. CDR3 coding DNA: TGTGCCAGCAGCCAGGGACTAGCGGGATCCTACGAGCAGTACTTC.

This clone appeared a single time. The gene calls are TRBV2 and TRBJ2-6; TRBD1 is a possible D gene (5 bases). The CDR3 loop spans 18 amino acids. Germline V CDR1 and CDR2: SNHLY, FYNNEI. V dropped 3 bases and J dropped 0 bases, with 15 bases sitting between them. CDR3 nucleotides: TGTGCCAGCAGTGATAGATACAGGACCAGCTCTGGGGCCAACGTCCTGACTTTC. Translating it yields CASSDRYRTSSGANVLTF.

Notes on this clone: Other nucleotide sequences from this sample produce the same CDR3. The CDR3, as DNA: TGTGCCAGCAGCTTGGACCGCCAAGAGACCCAGTACTTC. Residues: CASSLDRQETQYF. The chain uses TRBV7-9 and TRBJ2-5; D ambiguous. V lost 3 bases to trimming and J lost 1 base, with 6 bases between them. Germline loops: CDR1 SEHNR, CDR2 FQNEAQ (reference sequence). This CDR3 contains 13 residues. Complete variable domain (other parts from reference TRBV7-9 and TRBJ2-5): DTGVSQNPRHKITKRGQNVTFRCDPISEHNRLYWYRQTLGQGPEFLTYFQNEAQLEKSRLLSDRFSAERPKGSFSTLEIQRTEQGDSAMYLCASSLDRQETQYFGPGTRLLVL.

CDR3 amino acids: CASSSPVREASYEQYF. As DNA, the CDR3 is TGTGCCAGCAGCTCCCCTGTGCGGGAGGCCTCCTACGAGCAGTACTTC. The chain links TRBV7-8 to TRBJ2-7; TRBD2 aligns across 8 bases. The CDR3 is 16 residues long. V lost 4 bases and J lost 0; bases outside the gene matches: 8. Germline V gene lookup returns CDR1 SGHVS and CDR2 FQNEAQ.

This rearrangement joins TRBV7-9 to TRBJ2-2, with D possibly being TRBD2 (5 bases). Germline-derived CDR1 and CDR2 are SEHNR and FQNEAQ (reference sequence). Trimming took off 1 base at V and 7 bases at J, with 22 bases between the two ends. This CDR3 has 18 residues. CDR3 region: CASSLVRAFNPYDGELFF. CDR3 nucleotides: TGTGCCAGCAGCTTAGTGAGGGCTTTTAACCCATATGACGGGGAGCTGTTTTTT.

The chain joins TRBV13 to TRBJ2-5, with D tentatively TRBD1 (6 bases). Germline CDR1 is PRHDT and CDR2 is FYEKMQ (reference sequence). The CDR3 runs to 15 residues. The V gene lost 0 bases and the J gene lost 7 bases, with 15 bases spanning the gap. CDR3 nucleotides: TGTGCCAGCAGCTTAGGCGACGGGGACACCTCGACCCAGTACTTC. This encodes CASSLGDGDTSTQYF.

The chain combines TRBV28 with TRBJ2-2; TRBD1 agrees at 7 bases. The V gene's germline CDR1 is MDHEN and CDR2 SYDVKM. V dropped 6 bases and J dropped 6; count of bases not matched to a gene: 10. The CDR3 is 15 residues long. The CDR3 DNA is TGTGCCAGCAGCTACAGGGGCCGAGGTCCCGGGGAGCTGTTTTTT. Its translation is CASSYRGRGPGELFF. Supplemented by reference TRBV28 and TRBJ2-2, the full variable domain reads DVKVTQSSRYLVKRTGEKVFLECVQDMDHENMFWYRQDPGLGLRLIYFSYDVKMKEKGDIPEGYSVSREKKERFSLILESASTNQTSMYLCASSYRGRGPGELFFGEGSRLTVL.

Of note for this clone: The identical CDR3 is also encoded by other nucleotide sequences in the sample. DNA of the CDR3: TGTGCCAGCAGTTTGAGCGGGGAGCTGTTTTTT. It translates to CASSLSGELFF. This chain uses TRBV27 with TRBJ2-2; D is uncertain. The CDR3 is made up of 11 amino acids. Looked up from germline, CDR1 is MNHEY and CDR2 is SMNVEV (reference sequence). V lost 3 bases and J 7 bases, leaving 3 bases between the germline ends.

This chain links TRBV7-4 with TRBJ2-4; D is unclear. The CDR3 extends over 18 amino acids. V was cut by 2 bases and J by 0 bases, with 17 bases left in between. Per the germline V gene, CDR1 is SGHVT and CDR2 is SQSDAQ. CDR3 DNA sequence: TGTGCCAGCAGCTTACCCCACGCCGGGCAGCTAGCCAAAAACATTCAGTACTTC. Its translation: CASSLPHAGQLAKNIQYF.

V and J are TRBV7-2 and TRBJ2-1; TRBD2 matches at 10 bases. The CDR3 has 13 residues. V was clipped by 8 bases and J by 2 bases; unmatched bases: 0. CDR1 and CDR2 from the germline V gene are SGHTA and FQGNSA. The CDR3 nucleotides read TGTGCCAGCGGGACTAGCGCCTACAATGAGCAGTTCTTC. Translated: CASGTSAYNEQFF. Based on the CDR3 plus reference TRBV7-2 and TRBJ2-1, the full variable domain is GAGVSQSPSNKVTEKGKDVELRCDPISGHTALYWYRQSLGQGLEFLIYFQGNSAPDKSGLPSDRFSAERTGGSVSTLTIQRTQQEDSAVYLCASGTSAYNEQFFGPGTRLTVL.